One sample yielded the 10 T cell receptor beta chains listed below, sequenced in a study of T cells after posttransplantation cyclophosphamide. Measured with immunoSEQ multiplex PCR; TCRdb has only the in-frame clones, and not every one. Of under 6,500 clones listed, 94% are singletons. The sequenced sample was CD4+ T cells sorted from bone marrow. The receptors come from a woman in her fifties or sixties in good health, CMV-negative, and a related stem cell transplant donor.

The genes are TRBV7-2 and TRBJ2-5; TRBD1 might be the D (6 bases). CDR3 length: 15 amino acids. Germline V gives CDR1 SGHTA, CDR2 FQGNSA. With 5 bases removed from V and 2 bases from J, the gap between germline ends came to 15 bases. In DNA, the CDR3 is TGTGCCAGCAGCACAGCCGGGACACAACAAGAGACCCAGTACTTC. This translates into CASSTAGTQQETQYF.

The gene calls are TRBV6-6 and TRBJ2-7; possibly TRBD2 for D (5 bases). Between the trimmed V and J ends, which lost 5 bases and 6 bases, there was a span of 17 bases. There are 14 residues in the CDR3. The germline V gene has CDR1 MNHNY and CDR2 SVGAGI (reference sequence). The CDR3 here is CASSPLAEGGEQYV. The CDR3 DNA reads as TGTGCCAGCAGTCCACTTGCCGAGGGTGGCGAGCAGTACGTC.

V usage is TRBV19 and J usage is TRBJ2-7; D may be TRBD1 (6 bases). The V end was cut by 5 bases, the J end by 0 bases, with 11 bases between. Germline CDR1 LNHDA, CDR2 SQIVND (reference sequence). There are 14 residues in the CDR3. CDR3 residues: CASSWDTSSYEQYF. The CDR3, as DNA: TGTGCCAGTAGTTGGGACACTAGCTCCTACGAGCAGTACTTC.

In its sample, this clone was seen a few times. This sequence joins TRBV7-9 and TRBJ1-5; D may be TRBD1 (5 bases). The V end lost 5 bases, the J end lost 7 bases, and 15 bases lay between the germline ends. This CDR3 comprises 14 residues. CDR1 is SEHNR and CDR2 is FQNEAQ in the germline V gene (reference sequence). Here the CDR3 DNA reads TGTGCCAGCAGCCAAGCAGGGCGCGGCCAGCCCCAGCATTTT. It encodes CASSQAGRGQPQHF.

The chain carries TRBV2 and TRBJ1-1; TRBD1 might be the D (5 bases). Germline V gives CDR1 SNHLY, CDR2 FYNNEI. The V end lost 7 bases, the J end lost 3 bases, and 12 bases lay between the germline ends. This CDR3 spans 13 amino acids. CDR3 sequence: CASIYRRDTEAFF. The CDR3 DNA is TGTGCCAGCATTTACAGGAGGGACACTGAAGCTTTCTTT.

This clone came up once. The chain has TRBV6-6 and TRBJ2-7, with TRBD1 identical over 7 bases. Germline loops: CDR1 MNHNY, CDR2 SVGAGI (reference sequence). V trimming: 6 bases; J trimming: 4 bases; junction bases outside the gene matches: 12. The CDR3 length is 15 residues. The CDR3 bases are TGTGCCAGCAGGGGGACCGGGACAGACCTATACGAGCAGTACTTC. Residues: CASRGTGTDLYEQYF.

The rearrangement uses TRBV5-1 and TRBJ2-5, with unresolved D. CDR1 is SGHRS and CDR2 is YFSETQ in the germline V gene. The V gene lost 0 bases and the J gene lost 3 bases, with 18 bases spanning the gap. This CDR3 has 17 amino acids. CDR3 bases: TGCGCCAGCAGCTTGGGCTTATTTAGTAGTTTCAAAGAGACCCAGTACTTC. It codes for CASSLGLFSSFKETQYF.

V is TRBV11-2 and J is TRBJ2-3; D is possibly TRBD2 (6 bases). Trimming took 3 bases from V and 9 from J, leaving 13 bases between them. This CDR3 contains 13 residues. Germline V lookup: CDR1 SGHAT, CDR2 FQNNGV. This CDR3 is CASSFRSAGTQYF. CDR3 nucleotide sequence: TGTGCCAGCAGCTTTCGATCCGCGGGGACGCAGTATTTT. Based on the CDR3 plus reference TRBV11-2 and TRBJ2-3, the full variable domain is EAGVAQSPRYKIIEKRQSVAFWCNPISGHATLYWYQQILGQGPKLLIQFQNNGVVDDSQLPKDRFSAERLKGVDSTLKIQPAKLEDSAVYLCASSFRSAGTQYFGPGTRLTVL.

The chain uses TRBV11-2 and TRBJ1-2; D is unclear. Trimming took 3 bases from V and 0 from J, leaving 8 bases between them. This CDR3 has 14 residues. Germline V gives CDR1 SGHAT, CDR2 FQNNGV. CDR3 region: CASSFAGANYGYTF. CDR3 DNA: TGTGCCAGCAGCTTCGCCGGAGCTAACTATGGCTACACCTTC.

The DNA of the CDR3 is TGTGCCAGCAGCCCTCAACAGGGCAACTATGGCTACACCTTC. It encodes CASSPQQGNYGYTF. The rearrangement uses TRBV5-4 and TRBJ1-2; possibly TRBD1 for D (6 bases). The CDR3 spans 14 residues. CDR1 and CDR2 from the germline V gene are SGHNT and YYREEE (reference sequence). V dropped 4 bases and J dropped 2 bases, with 12 bases sitting between them. Combining the CDR3 with reference TRBV5-4 and TRBJ1-2 gives the whole variable domain ETGVTQSPTHLIKTRGQQVTLRCSSQSGHNTVSWYQQALGQGPQFIFQYYREEENGRGNFPPRFSGLQFPNYSSELNVNALELDDSALYLCASSPQQGNYGYTFGSGTRLTVV.